The source of this T cell receptor beta chain is a study of OX40 agonist ivuxolimab in advanced cancers. About the study: Patients enrolled in dose escalation were diagnosed with hepatocellular carcinoma, melanoma, renal cell or head and neck cancer.

The assay was immunoSEQ multiplex PCR, and TCRdb's table has in-frame clones only and misses some. Here the sample spans 65,000 to 95,000 clones, about nine tenths being singletons. Study-level results: With doses of 0.1 to 3.0 mg/kg, CD4+ and CD8+ blood T cells had undergone clonal expansion by week 6.

Germline V gene sequence: CDR1 SGHDT, CDR2 YYEEEE. CDR3 length: 14 residues. V shed 7 bases and J shed 4 bases, with 17 bases lying between them. This clone was observed a few times. Antigen specificity is unknown. This receptor was identified in an adult with an advanced solid tumor such as melanoma, head and neck, liver or kidney cancer. This chain joins TRBV5-6 and TRBJ1-1; D remains unclear. This sample comprised CD4+ or CD8+ T cells sorted from blood, obtained in a trial of the OX40 agonist ivuxolimab. The CDR3 region has the DNA TGTGCCAGCCATCCTCCCGGGTCAGTCACTGAAGCTTTCTTT. Protein product: CASHPPGSVTEAFF.